The T cell receptor (beta chain) described here comes from a study of T cell responses to AZD1222 COVID-19 vaccine. V lost 1 base, J lost 3 bases, and 4 bases lay in between. The CDR3 loop spans 13 amino acids. CDR1 and CDR2 (germline): MDHEN, SYDVKM. Only in-frame clones appear in the TCRdb table, and some are missing; sequencing was by immunoSEQ multiplex PCR. This sample has just under 150,000 clones; 88% occur once, and the top ten carry about 5%. This receptor was obtained from an adult who received the MenACWY meningococcal vaccine as a control. This chain uses TRBV28 with TRBJ1-5; D unclear. The input for sequencing was peripheral blood, taken 28 days after the second dose of the MenACWY control vaccine. The CDR3, as DNA: TGTGCCAGCAGTTTATCCGTCAATCAGCCCCAGCATTTT. Translation gives CASSLSVNQPQHF.